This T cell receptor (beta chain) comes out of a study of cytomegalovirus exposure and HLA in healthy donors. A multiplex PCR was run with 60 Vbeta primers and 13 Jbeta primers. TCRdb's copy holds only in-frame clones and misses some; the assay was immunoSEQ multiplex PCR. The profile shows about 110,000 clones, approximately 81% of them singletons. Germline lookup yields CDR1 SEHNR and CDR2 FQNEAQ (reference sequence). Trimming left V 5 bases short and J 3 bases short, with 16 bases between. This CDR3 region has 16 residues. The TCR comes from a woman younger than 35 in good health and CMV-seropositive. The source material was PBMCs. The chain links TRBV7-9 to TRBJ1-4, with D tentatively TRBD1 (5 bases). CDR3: CASSPVQGGANEKLFF. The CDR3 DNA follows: TGTGCCAGCAGCCCTGTCCAGGGAGGTGCTAATGAAAAACTGTTTTTT. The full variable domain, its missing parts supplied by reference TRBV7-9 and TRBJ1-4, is DTGVSQNPRHKITKRGQNVTFRCDPISEHNRLYWYRQTLGQGPEFLTYFQNEAQLEKSRLLSDRFSAERPKGSFSTLEIQRTEQGDSAMYLCASSPVQGGANEKLFFGSGTQLSVL.